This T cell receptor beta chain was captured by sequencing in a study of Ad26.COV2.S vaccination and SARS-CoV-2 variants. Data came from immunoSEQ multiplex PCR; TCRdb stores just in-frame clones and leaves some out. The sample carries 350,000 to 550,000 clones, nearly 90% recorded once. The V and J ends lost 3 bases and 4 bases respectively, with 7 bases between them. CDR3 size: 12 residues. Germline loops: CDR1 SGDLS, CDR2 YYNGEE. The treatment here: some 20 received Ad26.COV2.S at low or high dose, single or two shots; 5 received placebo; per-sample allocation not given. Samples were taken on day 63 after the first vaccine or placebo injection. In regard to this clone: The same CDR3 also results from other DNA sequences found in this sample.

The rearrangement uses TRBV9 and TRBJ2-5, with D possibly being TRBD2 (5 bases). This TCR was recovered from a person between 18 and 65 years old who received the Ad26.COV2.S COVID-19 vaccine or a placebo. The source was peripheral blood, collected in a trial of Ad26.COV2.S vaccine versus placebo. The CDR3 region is CASSAEGETQYF. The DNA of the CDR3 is TGTGCCAGCAGCGCTGAGGGAGAGACCCAGTACTTC.